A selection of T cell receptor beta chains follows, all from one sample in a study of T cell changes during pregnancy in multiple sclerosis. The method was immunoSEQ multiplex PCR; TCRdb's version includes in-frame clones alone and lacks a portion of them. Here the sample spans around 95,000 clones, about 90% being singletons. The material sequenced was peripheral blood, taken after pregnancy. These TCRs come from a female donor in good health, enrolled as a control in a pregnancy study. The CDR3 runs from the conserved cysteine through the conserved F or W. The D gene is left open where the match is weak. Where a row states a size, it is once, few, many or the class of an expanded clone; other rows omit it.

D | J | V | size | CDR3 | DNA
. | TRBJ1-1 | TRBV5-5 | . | CASSLVPVNTEAFF | TGTGCCAGCAGCTTGGTACCGGTGAACACTGAAGCTTTCTTT
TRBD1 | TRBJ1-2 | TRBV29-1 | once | CSVDGGGGDRESGYTF | TGCAGCGTCGATGGGGGAGGGGGGGACAGGGAGAGTGGCTACACCTTC
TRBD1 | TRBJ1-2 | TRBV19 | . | CASTRDRLYGYTF | TGTGCCAGTACCCGGGACAGGCTCTATGGCTACACCTTC
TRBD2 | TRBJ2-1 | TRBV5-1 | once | CASSLKTSGPYNEQFF | TGCGCCAGCAGCTTAAAGACTAGCGGACCCTACAATGAGCAGTTCTTC
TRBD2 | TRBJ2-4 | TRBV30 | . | CAWTRGGLGRTKNIQYF | TGTGCCTGGACGCGGGGGGGCCTGGGTCGTACCAAAAACATTCAGTACTTC
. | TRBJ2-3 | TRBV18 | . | CASSYSPTDTQYF | TGTGCCAGCTCATACTCACCCACAGATACGCAGTATTTT
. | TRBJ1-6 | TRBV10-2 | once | CASRPTGSSPLHF | TGCGCCAGCAGGCCGACAGGCAGTTCACCCCTCCACTTT
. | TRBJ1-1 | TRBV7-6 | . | CASSQTENTEAFF | TGTGCCAGCAGCCAAACAGAGAACACTGAAGCTTTCTTT
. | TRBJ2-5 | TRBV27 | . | CASSTKTGSSMETQYF | TGTGCCAGCAGTACAAAGACAGGTTCTTCAATGGAGACCCAGTACTTC
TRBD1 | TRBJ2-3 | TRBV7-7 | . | CASSLGTGRTDTQYF | TGTGCTAGCAGCTTAGGGACAGGTCGCACAGATACGCAGTATTTT
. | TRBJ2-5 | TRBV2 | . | CASSPEGHEQYF | TGTGCCAGCAGTCCGGAGGGGCATGAGCAGTACTTC
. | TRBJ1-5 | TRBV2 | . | CASRPQGTPGQPQHF | TGTGCCAGCAGACCTCAGGGGACGCCGGGACAGCCCCAGCATTTT
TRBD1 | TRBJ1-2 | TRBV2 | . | CASSEEGTGMNYGYTF | TGTGCCAGCAGTGAAGAAGGGACAGGGATGAACTATGGCTACACCTTC
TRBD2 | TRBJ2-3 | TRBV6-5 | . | CASRLLAGGRDTQYF | TGTGCCAGCAGATTACTAGCGGGAGGGCGGGATACGCAGTATTTT
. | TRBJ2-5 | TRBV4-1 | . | CASSQLLSQETQYF | TGCGCCAGCAGCCAATTGTTGAGTCAAGAGACCCAGTACTTC
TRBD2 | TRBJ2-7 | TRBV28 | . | CASSWTSSYEQYF | TGTGCCAGCAGTTGGACTAGCTCCTACGAGCAGTACTTC
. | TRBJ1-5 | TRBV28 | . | CASSLGQQPQHF | TGTGCCAGCAGTTTAGGCCAACAGCCCCAGCATTTT
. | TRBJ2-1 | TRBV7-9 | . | CASSLLSGNEQFF | TGTGCCAGCAGCTTATTATCGGGGAATGAGCAGTTCTTC
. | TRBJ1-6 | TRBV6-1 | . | CAGGGSYNSPLHF | TGTGCAGGGGGGGGCTCCTATAATTCACCCCTCCACTTT
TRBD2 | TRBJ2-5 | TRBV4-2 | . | CASSPGTSETQYF | TGTGCCAGCAGCCCAGGGACTAGCGAGACCCAGTACTTC
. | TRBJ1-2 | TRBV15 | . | CATSRGAGDYYGYTF | TGTGCCACCAGCAGGGGGGCGGGAGACTACTATGGCTACACCTTC
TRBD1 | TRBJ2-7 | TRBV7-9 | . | CASSHPRRQGGHYEQYF | TGTGCCAGCAGCCACCCCCGACGACAGGGGGGCCATTACGAGCAGTACTTC
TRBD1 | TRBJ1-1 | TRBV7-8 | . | CASSLGRGLNTEAFF | TGTGCCAGCAGCTTAGGTAGGGGGCTGAACACTGAAGCTTTCTTT
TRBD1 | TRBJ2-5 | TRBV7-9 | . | CASSSGDRVETQYF | TGTGCCAGCAGCTCCGGGGACAGGGTGGAGACCCAGTACTTC
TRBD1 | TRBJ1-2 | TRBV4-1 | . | CASSPQQGLYYGYTF | TGCGCCAGCAGCCCCCAACAGGGGCTTTACTATGGCTACACCTTC
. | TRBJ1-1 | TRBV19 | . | CASSIRETRGTTEAFF | TGTGCCAGTAGTATTAGAGAGACCCGGGGTACCACTGAAGCTTTCTTT
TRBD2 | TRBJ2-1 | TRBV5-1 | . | CASSQTGLAGLHNEQFF | TGCGCCAGCAGCCAAACGGGACTAGCGGGTCTACACAATGAGCAGTTCTTC
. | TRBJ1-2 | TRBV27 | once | CASSRTGEGYGYTF | TGTGCCAGCAGTCGGACCGGAGAGGGCTATGGCTACACCTTC
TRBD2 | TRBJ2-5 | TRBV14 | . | CASSQGTSGTETQYF | TGTGCCAGCAGCCAAGGGACTAGCGGGACGGAGACCCAGTACTTC
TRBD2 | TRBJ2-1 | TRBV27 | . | CASMLAGGPRNEQFF | TGTGCCAGCATGTTGGCGGGAGGGCCGAGGAATGAGCAGTTCTTC
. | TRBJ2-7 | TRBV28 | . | CASSFSGTPYEQYF | TGTGCCAGCAGTTTTTCCGGGACACCCTACGAGCAGTACTTC
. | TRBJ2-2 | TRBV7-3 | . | CASSPQGNTGELFF | TGTGCCAGCAGCCCGCAGGGGAACACCGGGGAGCTGTTTTTT
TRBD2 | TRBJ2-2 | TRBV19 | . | CASNSGDIGELFF | TGTGCCAGCAACAGCGGGGATATCGGGGAGCTGTTTTTT
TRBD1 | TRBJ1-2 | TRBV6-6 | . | CASSYRDREDYGYTF | TGTGCCAGCAGTTACCGGGACAGGGAAGACTATGGCTACACCTTC
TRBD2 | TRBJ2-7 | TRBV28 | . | CASSFTSGNHYEQYF | TGTGCCAGCAGTTTCACTAGCGGGAACCACTACGAGCAGTACTTC
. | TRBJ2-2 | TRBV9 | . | CASSPDTGELFF | TGTGCCAGCAGCCCAGACACCGGGGAGCTGTTTTTT
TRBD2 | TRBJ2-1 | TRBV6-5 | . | CASSRAGDVNEQFF | TGTGCCAGCAGCCGAGCGGGAGACGTGAATGAGCAGTTCTTC
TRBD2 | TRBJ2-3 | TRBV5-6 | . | CASSWTTSGTDTQYF | TGTGCCAGCAGCTGGACGACTAGCGGCACAGATACGCAGTATTTT
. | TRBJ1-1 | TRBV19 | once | CASSIFDRSNTEAFF | TGTGCCAGTAGTATCTTTGACAGATCGAACACTGAAGCTTTCTTT
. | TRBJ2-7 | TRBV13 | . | CASSFRSSYEQYF | TGTGCCAGCAGCTTCAGAAGCTCCTACGAGCAGTACTTC
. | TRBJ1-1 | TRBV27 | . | CASSLTRMSTEAFF | TGTGCCAGCAGTTTAACCAGGATGAGCACTGAAGCTTTCTTT
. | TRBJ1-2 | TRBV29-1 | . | CSVEGIEGSSYTF | TGCAGCGTTGAAGGGATAGAGGGTTCAAGCTACACCTTC
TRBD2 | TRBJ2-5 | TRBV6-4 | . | CASSDSAGPGETQYF | TGTGCCAGCAGTGACTCAGCGGGGCCCGGGGAGACCCAGTACTTC
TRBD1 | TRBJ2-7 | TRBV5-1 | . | CASSSGGTGTSYEQYF | TGCGCCAGCAGTTCGGGCGGGACAGGAACCTCCTACGAGCAGTACTTC
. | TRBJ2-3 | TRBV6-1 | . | CASSGNFRTGTDTQYF | TGTGCCAGCAGTGGAAACTTTAGAACAGGCACAGATACGCAGTATTTT
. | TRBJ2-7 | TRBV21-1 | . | CARPVRDLRFYEQYF | TGTGCCAGGCCGGTGCGGGATTTGAGATTCTACGAGCAGTACTTC
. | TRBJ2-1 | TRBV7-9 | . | CASSLASGTGDNEQFF | TGTGCCAGCAGCTTAGCGAGCGGGACAGGAGACAATGAGCAGTTCTTC
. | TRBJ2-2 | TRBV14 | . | CASSQAGGNTGELFF | TGTGCCAGCAGCCAAGCCGGGGGAAACACCGGGGAGCTGTTTTTT
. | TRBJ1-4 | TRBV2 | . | CAGRLEEATTNEKLFF | TGTGCCGGACGCTTGGAGGAGGCGACAACTAATGAAAAACTGTTTTTT
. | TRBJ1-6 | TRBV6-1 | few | CASSSYRDNSPLHF | TGTGCCAGCAGTTCCTACAGAGATAATTCACCCCTCCACTTT
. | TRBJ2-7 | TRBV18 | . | CASSGGTFYEQYF | TGTGCCAGCTCGGGTGGGACTTTCTACGAGCAGTACTTC
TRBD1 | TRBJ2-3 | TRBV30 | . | CAWSVDGQVTDTQYF | TGTGCCTGGAGTGTCGATGGACAGGTCACAGATACGCAGTATTTT
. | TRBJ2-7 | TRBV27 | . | CASSPLLGSSYEQYF | TGTGCCAGCAGTCCCCTCCTGGGGAGCTCCTACGAGCAGTACTTC
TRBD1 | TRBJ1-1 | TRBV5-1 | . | CASSSRTGNTEAFF | TGCGCCAGCAGCTCCCGGACAGGGAACACTGAAGCTTTCTTT
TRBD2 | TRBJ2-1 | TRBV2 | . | CAGGTSGGAYNEQFF | TGTGCCGGGGGGACTAGCGGGGGAGCTTACAATGAGCAGTTCTTC
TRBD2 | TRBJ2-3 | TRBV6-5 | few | CASSYGEGSDTQYF | TGTGCCAGCAGTTACGGGGAGGGGTCAGATACGCAGTATTTT